Listed here are 14 T cell receptor beta chains from one sample, sequenced in a study of spatial heterogeneity in lung cancer. TCRdb re-derived calls from the 5' RACE reads in MiXCR, one entry per CDR3 protein. Of 85,000 to 100,000 distinct CDR3 sequences in the sample, approximately 19% were seen once. The time point is: blood at routine non-recurrence follow-up after resection. The sequencing here drew on PBMCs, taken at follow-up. Source of these receptors: a male donor with early-stage non-small cell lung cancer.

The chain employs TRBV6-2 or TRBV6-3 and TRBJ2-7; D uncertain. From germline, CDR1 is MNHEY and CDR2 SVGEGT. Trimming cost V 4 bases and J 7 bases, with 17 bases left between them. This CDR3 comprises 14 residues. The CDR3 region has the DNA TGTGCCAGCAGTTCGATAACACGGGTGGGGGAGCAGTACGTC. Amino acids: CASSSITRVGEQYV.

The J gene is TRBJ1-1, the V gene TRBV6-6; D call uncertain. V lost 7 bases, J lost 3 bases, and 12 bases lay in between. This CDR3 is 13 amino acids long. Germline V gene data show CDR1 as MNHNY and CDR2 as SVGAGI (reference sequence). CDR3 protein: CASNTGVYTEAFF. CDR3 coding DNA: TGTGCCAGCAACACCGGGGTATACACTGAAGCTTTCTTT.

This clonotype was detected ten times or more. V and J are TRBV23-1 and TRBJ2-7; D unresolved. TRBV23-1 is filed as an ORF, its function uncertain. V lost 0 bases to trimming and J lost 6 bases, with 12 bases between them. This CDR3 is 14 amino acids long. CDR3 DNA sequence: TGCGCCAGCAGTCAATCTTCAGCCGGCTCCGAGCAGTACTTC. This gives the protein CASSQSSAGSEQYF.

This clonotype was found a few times. The rearrangement joins TRBV9 to TRBJ2-3, with D unresolved. From germline, CDR1 is SGDLS and CDR2 YYNGEE. The V end was cut by 3 bases, the J end by 2 bases, with 4 bases between. The CDR3 consists of 12 residues. The CDR3 DNA follows: TGTGCCAGCAGCGAAAACACAGATACGCAGTATTTT. It translates to CASSENTDTQYF.

This chain joins TRBV19 and TRBJ2-5, with 10 bases matching TRBD1. The V gene's germline CDR1 is LNHDA and CDR2 SQIVND (reference sequence). The CDR3 runs 15 residues. The V gene end was trimmed by 5 bases and the J gene end by 5 bases; junction bases not matched to a gene: 8. The CDR3 DNA sequence: TGTGCCAGTAGTGGGACAGGGGCTGCCGAGGAGACCCAGTACTTC. Its protein product is CASSGTGAAEETQYF.

This clonotype has a handful of counts. The chain couples TRBV18 to TRBJ1-2; D not certain. Trimming removed 2 bases at V and 6 bases at J, with 10 bases between. Germline V gene data show CDR1 as KGHSH and CDR2 as LQKENI. The CDR3 has 13 residues. Here the CDR3 DNA reads TGTGCCAGCTCACCATCGGCAGCTAATGGCTACACCTTC. Amino acids: CASSPSAANGYTF.

The chain couples TRBV20-1 to TRBJ1-1; no firm D call. V lost 5 bases to trimming and J lost 11 bases, with 15 bases between them. Germline V gives CDR1 DFQATT, CDR2 SNEGSKA (reference sequence). This CDR3 is built from 11 residues. CDR3 loop: CSAGRADGAFF. The CDR3 DNA sequence: TGCAGTGCTGGCCGAGCAGATGGGGCTTTCTTT.

The V call is TRBV6-6, the J call TRBJ2-7; 8 positions agree with TRBD1. Looked up from germline, CDR1 is MNHNY and CDR2 is SVGAGI (reference sequence). Trimming took 6 bases from V and 4 from J; bases not matched to a gene: 14. This CDR3 is 16 amino acids long. The CDR3 sequence is CASSSRGTGFLYEQYV. As DNA, the CDR3 is TGTGCCAGCAGCTCCCGGGGGACAGGCTTTTTATACGAGCAGTACGTC.

This chain joins TRBV2 and TRBJ2-3, with 9 bases that match TRBD2. Germline V gene sequence: CDR1 SNHLY, CDR2 FYNNEI. Losses at the gene ends were 5 bases for V and 6 bases for J; bases not matched to a gene: 12. CDR3 length equals 16 residues. The CDR3 is CASSSRIAGVTDTQYF. CDR3 bases: TGTGCCAGCAGTTCTCGTATAGCGGGAGTAACTGATACGCAGTATTTT.

The table lists this clonotype with a few counts. Here the CDR3 DNA reads TGTGCCAGCAGGACCAGACAGGGTTACACTGAAGCTTTCTTT. Its protein product is CASRTRQGYTEAFF. The chain carries TRBV6-5 and TRBJ1-1, with 7 nucleotides matching TRBD1. Germline lookup yields CDR1 MNHEY and CDR2 SVGAGI. The CDR3 runs to 14 residues. J lost 3 bases, V lost 6 bases, and 7 bases had no gene match.

The chain joins TRBV11-2 to TRBJ2-3; D may be TRBD1 (5 bases). V gave up 1 base and J gave up 1 base, with 12 bases separating them. CDR1 SGHAT and CDR2 FQNNGV come from the germline V gene. The CDR3 spans 16 residues. DNA of the CDR3: TGTGCCAGCAGCTTAGGGGCCCTCAGGGGCACAGATACGCAGTATTTT. Amino acids: CASSLGALRGTDTQYF.

This clonotype was counted a few times. This rearrangement joins TRBV5-5 to TRBJ2-7, with D possibly being TRBD1 or TRBD2 (5 bases each). This CDR3 is 15 amino acids long. The ends were cut back, 1 base at V and 1 base at J, with 12 bases in the middle. Germline V lookup: CDR1 SGHKS, CDR2 YYEKEE (reference sequence). Here the CDR3 reads CASSLTPGPSYEQYF. For the CDR3, the DNA is TGTGCCAGCAGCTTGACCCCGGGACCATCCTACGAGCAGTACTTC.

This clonotype came up a few times. A read error may produce the germline difference seen at one junction end. The chain couples TRBV12-3 or TRBV12-4 to TRBJ2-1; 11 nucleotides align to TRBD1. The CDR3 runs 11 residues. The CDR3 loop reads CASSWDRGVHF. CDR3 sequence (DNA): TGTGCCAGCAGTTGGGACAGGGGGGTTCACTTC.

The table lists this clonotype with a count of one. The V gene is TRBV6-2 or TRBV6-3, the J gene TRBJ2-7; D unclear. The CDR3 consists of 12 residues. Looked up from germline, CDR1 is MNHEY and CDR2 is SVGEGT. In DNA, the CDR3 is TGTGCCAGCAGTTACTATTCCTACGAGCAGTGCGTC. Amino acid sequence: CASSYYSYEQCV.